This TCR beta chain was identified during a study of human T cells and chemical hapten exposure. This clonotype has more than one count but fewer than ten. The authors' processing: Approximately 100,000 TCRs per sample was the median, with a range of roughly 23,224 to 690,600. Each CDR3 protein is one row after TCRdb ran MiXCR on the 5' RACE reads. The V and J calls come from TCRdb's annotation, not from the publication. This table has approximately 81,000 distinct CDR3 sequences, roughly 8% appearing once. Trimming at V came to 4 bases and at J to 8 bases, leaving 7 bases not matched to a gene. CDR3 length equals 15 residues. Germline V gene lookup returns CDR1 LGHDT and CDR2 YNNKEL (reference sequence). Unfractionated whole blood was the source of the extracted total RNA.

The chain has TRBV3-1 and TRBJ2-1, with 11 bases fitting TRBD2. This sequence was found in a male donor in good health. DNA for the CDR3: TGTGCCAGCAGCCTTAGCGGGAGGGCTGGCGATGAGCAGTTCTTC. Its translation is CASSLSGRAGDEQFF.